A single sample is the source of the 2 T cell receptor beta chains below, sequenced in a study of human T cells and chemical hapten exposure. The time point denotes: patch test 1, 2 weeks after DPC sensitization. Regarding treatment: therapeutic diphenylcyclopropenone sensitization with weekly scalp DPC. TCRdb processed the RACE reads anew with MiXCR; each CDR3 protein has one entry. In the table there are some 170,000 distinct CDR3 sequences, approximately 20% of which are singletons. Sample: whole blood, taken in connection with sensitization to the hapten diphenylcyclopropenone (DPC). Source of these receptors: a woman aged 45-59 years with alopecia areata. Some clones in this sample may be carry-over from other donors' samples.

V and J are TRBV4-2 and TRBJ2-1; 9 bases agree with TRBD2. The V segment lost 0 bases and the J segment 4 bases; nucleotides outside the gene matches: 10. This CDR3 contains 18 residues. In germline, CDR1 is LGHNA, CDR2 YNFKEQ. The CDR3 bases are TGTGCCAGCAGCCAAGAGGTGGATAGCGGGAGTCCATACAATGAGCAGTTCTTC. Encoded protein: CASSQEVDSGSPYNEQFF.

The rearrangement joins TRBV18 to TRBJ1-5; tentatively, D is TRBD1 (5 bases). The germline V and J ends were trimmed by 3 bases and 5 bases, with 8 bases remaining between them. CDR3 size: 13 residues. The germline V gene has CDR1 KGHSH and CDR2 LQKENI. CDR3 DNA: TGTGCCAGCTCACCGGGGACGGATCAGCCCCAGCATTTT. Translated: CASSPGTDQPQHF.